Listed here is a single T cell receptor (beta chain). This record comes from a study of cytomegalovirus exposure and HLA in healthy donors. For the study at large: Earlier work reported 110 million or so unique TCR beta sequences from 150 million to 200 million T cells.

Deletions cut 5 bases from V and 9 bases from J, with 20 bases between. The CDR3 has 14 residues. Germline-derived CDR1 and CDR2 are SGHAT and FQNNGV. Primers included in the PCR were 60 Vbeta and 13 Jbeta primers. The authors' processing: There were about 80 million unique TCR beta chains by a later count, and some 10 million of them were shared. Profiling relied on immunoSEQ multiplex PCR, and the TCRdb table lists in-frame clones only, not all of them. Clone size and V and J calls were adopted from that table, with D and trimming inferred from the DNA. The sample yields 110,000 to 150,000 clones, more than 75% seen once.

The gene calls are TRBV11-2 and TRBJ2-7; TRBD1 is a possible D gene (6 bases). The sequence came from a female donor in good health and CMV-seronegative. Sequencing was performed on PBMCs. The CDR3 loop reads CASSPTGLGGAQYF. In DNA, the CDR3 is TGTGCCAGCAGCCCGACAGGACTCGGCGGTGCGCAGTACTTC.